This T cell receptor (beta chain) was documented in a study of blood T cell repertoires in COVID-19. Per germline, CDR1 SGHNT and CDR2 YYREEE (reference sequence). The CDR3 runs to 15 residues. V gave up 2 bases and J gave up 2 bases; unmatched junction bases: 4. Sequencing was performed with immunoSEQ multiplex PCR; in TCRdb, only in-frame clones are kept and a portion is missing. This table has approximately 50,000 clones, 75% to 95% appearing once. Material: peripheral blood. The clonotype comes from a man in his forties or fifties with active COVID-19. The V and J genes are TRBV5-4 and TRBJ2-1, with 7 bases lining up with TRBD2. The DNA for the CDR3 is TGTGCCAGCAGCTTTTCGGGGGGTCCCTACAATGAGCAGTTCTTC. This translates into CASSFSGGPYNEQFF. Complete variable domain (other parts from reference TRBV5-4 and TRBJ2-1): ETGVTQSPTHLIKTRGQQVTLRCSSQSGHNTVSWYQQALGQGPQFIFQYYREEENGRGNFPPRFSGLQFPNYSSELNVNALELDDSALYLCASSFSGGPYNEQFFGPGTRLTVL.